This TCR beta chain was captured in a study of T cell responses to AZD1222 COVID-19 vaccine (dated by TCRdb to the early 2020s). Study-level background: Because spike-specific TCR depth and breadth did not differ between the two schedules, AZD1222 recipients who got a second dose at roughly 4 weeks were pooled with those who got a second dose at roughly 12 weeks. A total of just over 230 trial participants underwent TCR sequencing, of whom 207 had received two doses of AZD1222 and about 25 had received two doses of the MenACWY control vaccine. Trial participants were enrolled by age into subgroups of 18-55, 56-69 and 70-plus years, and roughly 150, 30 and 60 TCR-sequenced participants, respectively, were included in these subgroups. General conclusions and limits of the study: Conclusions about previously exposed vaccinees are limited because only five to seven AZD1222 recipients were SARS-CoV-2 seropositive at baseline. The vaccine-associated CD4 TCRs covered the entire spike protein, and the dominant responses fell in regions 160-218 and 743-854. Participants were mostly white British and included more females than males, and it was suggested by the authors that clonal diversity may have been underestimated. Reportedly, close to half of the unique spike-specific TCRs recognized epitopes lying outside the regions that are mutated in the B.1.351 and B.1.1.7 variants. The 56-69-year group was small, and its depth increase did not reach significance, likely because of low power. No day 14 peak-response samples were available, so repertoires were characterized only after the peak T cell response. After two AZD1222 doses, spike-specific TCR breadth and depth were significantly higher than at day 0 and than in MenACWY recipients.

This specimen's time point label, per the study, means: baseline before first vaccination. Vaccinee samples came from UK trials COV001 and COV002, including a single-blind randomized controlled phase 2/3 trial of AZD1222 (ChAdOx1 nCoV-19) in healthy adults. Trial participant PBMC samples were collected at day 0 and day 28 after the second dose for TCRbeta chain sequencing. For this chain, trimming is 3 bases at the V end and 7 bases at the J end, and the number of junction bases without a gene match is 13. Reading the germline V gene gives CDR1 SGHDT and CDR2 YYEEEE. Spanning cysteine to phenylalanine, the CDR3 consists of 16 amino acids. The entry retains the CDR3 DNA only, 48 bases that are in frame from base 1. To note about this clone: The antigen it binds to is not known. No qualities accompany the bases; no much larger clone lies one base away.

The CDR3 regions of human TCRbeta chains were analyzed by immunosequencing. The authors processed their data as follows. Repertoire TCRs were checked for matches against a reference library of SARS-CoV-2-specific TCRs that had been generated using the MIRA antigen-specificity platform. Breadth was defined as the fraction of unique TCRs that were SARS-CoV-2-associated. Depth was defined as the fraction of total T cells that were SARS-CoV-2-associated. Using the MIRA data, every spike-specific TCR was mapped to the spike region that the TCR reacted to and assigned to either a CD4 or a CD8 class. Log10-transformed breadth and depth values were compared by one-way ANOVA with Sidak's multiple comparisons tests. TCRdb limited this immuneACCESS table to in-frame rearrangements with V and J called. A share of clones is missing; checked studies link under half to unresolved V genes, and the rest is unexplained. Clone size and V and J calls were adopted from that table, with D and trimming inferred from the DNA. The sample profile shows 100,000 to 150,000 clones; 85% to 90% of them were found once. The top ten hold under 35% of the sample.

Sequenced material: peripheral blood, taken on day 0 of AZD1222 vaccination. Here the chain combines TRBV5-6 and TRBJ2-5, with 9 central nucleotides matching TRBD2. This receptor was identified in an adult in good health. The base sequence is TGTGCCAGCAGCTCTTTAGCGGGGGAGGCTTCTTGGACCCAGTACTTC. This is translated as CASSSLAGEASWTQYF.